This T cell receptor (beta chain) was retrieved from a study of blood T cell repertoires in COVID-19. Study as a whole: Samples taken during acute and convalescent COVID-19 were collected in the United States, Italy and Spain. From T cells, B-cell-depleted T cells, or PBMCs came the material, which was cDNA or gDNA.

Per the authors' pipeline: Nucleated cell number was recorded as an estimate derived from reference gene primer amplification. Only in-frame clones appear in the TCRdb table, and some are missing; sequencing was by immunoSEQ multiplex PCR. V and J calls and clone size come straight from that table; D and trimming were deduced from the DNA. The top ten hold about 6.3% of the sample, which has under 200,000 clones, more than 75% seen once. This clone has just a few counts. The CDR3 is made up of 12 amino acids. The V gene lost 8 bases and the J gene lost 1 base, with 8 bases spanning the gap. Germline CDR1 is SEHNR and CDR2 is FQNEAQ (reference sequence).

The V gene is TRBV7-9, the J gene TRBJ1-2; D call uncertain. The sample was peripheral blood. The clonotype was recovered from a man in his forties with active or convalescent COVID-19. DNA of the CDR3: TGTGCCAGCGTTAGTGGTAACTATGGCTACACCTTC. Translating gives CASVSGNYGYTF.